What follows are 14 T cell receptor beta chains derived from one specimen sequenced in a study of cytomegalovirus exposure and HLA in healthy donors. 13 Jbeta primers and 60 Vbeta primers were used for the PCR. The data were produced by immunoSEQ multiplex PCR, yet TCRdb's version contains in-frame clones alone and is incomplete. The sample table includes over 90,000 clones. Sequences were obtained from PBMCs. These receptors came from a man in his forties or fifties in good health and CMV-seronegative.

The CDR3 sequence is CASKPQGVSGNTIYF. CDR3 coding DNA: TGTGCCAGCAAACCCCAGGGGGTTTCTGGAAACACCATATATTTT. V usage is TRBV6-5 and J usage is TRBJ1-3; 7 bases match TRBD1. CDR1 and CDR2 (germline): MNHEY, SVGAGI. The CDR3 is made up of 15 amino acids. V dropped 7 bases and J dropped 1; count of bases not matched to a gene: 7.

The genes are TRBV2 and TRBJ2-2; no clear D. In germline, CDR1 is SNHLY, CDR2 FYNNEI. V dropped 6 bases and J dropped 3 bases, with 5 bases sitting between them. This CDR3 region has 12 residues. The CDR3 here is CASSPYTGELFF. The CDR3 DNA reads TGTGCCAGCAGCCCGTACACCGGGGAGCTGTTTTTT.

As DNA, the CDR3 is TGTGCCACCCTAGGGTCTGGGGCCGAAGCTTTCTTT. This sequence encodes CATLGSGAEAFF. The chain has TRBV6-5 and TRBJ1-1; tentative D call: TRBD1 (5 bases). CDR1 and CDR2 (germline): MNHEY, SVGAGI. CDR3 length: 12 residues. The germline V and J ends were trimmed by 10 bases and 8 bases, with 17 bases remaining between them.

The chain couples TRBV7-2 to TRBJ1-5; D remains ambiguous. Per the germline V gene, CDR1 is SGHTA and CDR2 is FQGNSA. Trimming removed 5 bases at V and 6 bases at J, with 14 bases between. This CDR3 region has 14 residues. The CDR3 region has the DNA TGTGCCAGCAGCCCCGCACGGGTAGGTCAGCCCCAGCATTTT. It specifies CASSPARVGQPQHF.

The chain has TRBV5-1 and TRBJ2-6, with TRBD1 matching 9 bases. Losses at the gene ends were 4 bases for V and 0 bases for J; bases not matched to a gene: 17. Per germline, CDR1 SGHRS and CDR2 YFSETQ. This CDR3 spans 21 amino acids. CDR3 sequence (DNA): TGCGCCAGCAGCCCAACCCCCCCCCGGGACAGGGTCCTCTCTGGGGCCAACGTCCTGACTTTC. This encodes CASSPTPPRDRVLSGANVLTF.

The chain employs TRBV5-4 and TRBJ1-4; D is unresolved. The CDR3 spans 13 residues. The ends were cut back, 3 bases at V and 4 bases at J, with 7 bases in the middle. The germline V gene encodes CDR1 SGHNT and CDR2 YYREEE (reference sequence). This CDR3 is CASSWPDNEKLFF. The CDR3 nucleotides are TGTGCCAGCAGCTGGCCAGATAATGAAAAACTGTTTTTT.

The CDR3 DNA follows: TGTGCCAGCACCTTGGCAAGGACAAATGAAAAACTGTTTTTT. Translation gives CASTLARTNEKLFF. The chain employs TRBV28 and TRBJ1-4; tentative D call: TRBD1 (5 bases). CDR3 length: 14 amino acids. CDR1 MDHEN and CDR2 SYDVKM come from the germline V gene. The V gene lost 7 bases and the J gene lost 5 bases, with 14 bases spanning the gap.

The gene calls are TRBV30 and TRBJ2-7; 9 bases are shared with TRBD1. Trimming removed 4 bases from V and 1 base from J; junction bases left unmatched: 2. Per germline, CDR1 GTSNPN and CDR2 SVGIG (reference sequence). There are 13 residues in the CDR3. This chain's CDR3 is CAWNDRGSYEQYF. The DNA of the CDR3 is TGTGCCTGGAATGACAGGGGGTCCTACGAGCAGTACTTC.

The CDR3 sequence: CASSSGGPPEAFF. In nucleotides, the CDR3 is TGCGCCAGCAGCTCAGGAGGACCTCCTGAAGCTTTCTTT. The chain employs TRBV5-1 and TRBJ1-1; D call uncertain. The V and J ends lost 3 bases and 6 bases respectively, with 12 bases between them. The germline gives CDR1 SGHRS, CDR2 YFSETQ. The CDR3 runs 13 residues.

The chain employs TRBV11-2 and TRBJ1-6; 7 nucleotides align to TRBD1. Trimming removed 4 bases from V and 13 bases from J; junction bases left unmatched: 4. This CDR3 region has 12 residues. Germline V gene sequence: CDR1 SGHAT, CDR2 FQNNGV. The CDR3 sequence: CASSSPGGPLHF. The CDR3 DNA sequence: TGTGCCAGCAGCTCGCCAGGGGGGCCCCTCCACTTT.

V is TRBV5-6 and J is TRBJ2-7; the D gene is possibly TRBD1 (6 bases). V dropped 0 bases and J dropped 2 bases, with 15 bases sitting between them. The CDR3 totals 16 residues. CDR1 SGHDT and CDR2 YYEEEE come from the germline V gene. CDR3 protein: CASSLAAGVGTYEQYF. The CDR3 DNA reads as TGTGCCAGCAGCTTGGCCGCAGGGGTAGGGACCTACGAGCAGTACTTC.

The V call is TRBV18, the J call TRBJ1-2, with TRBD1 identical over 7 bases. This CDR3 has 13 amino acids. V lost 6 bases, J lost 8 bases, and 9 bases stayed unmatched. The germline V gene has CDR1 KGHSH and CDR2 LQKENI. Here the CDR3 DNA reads TGTGCCAGCTCCCACGACAGGGATACAGGCTACACCTTC. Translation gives CASSHDRDTGYTF.

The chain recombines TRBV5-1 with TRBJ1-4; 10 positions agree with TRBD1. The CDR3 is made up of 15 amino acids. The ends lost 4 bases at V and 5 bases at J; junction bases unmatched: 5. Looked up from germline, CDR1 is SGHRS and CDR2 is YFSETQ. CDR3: CASSPGQGKNEKLFF. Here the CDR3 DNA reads TGCGCCAGCAGCCCGGGACAGGGGAAGAATGAAAAACTGTTTTTT.

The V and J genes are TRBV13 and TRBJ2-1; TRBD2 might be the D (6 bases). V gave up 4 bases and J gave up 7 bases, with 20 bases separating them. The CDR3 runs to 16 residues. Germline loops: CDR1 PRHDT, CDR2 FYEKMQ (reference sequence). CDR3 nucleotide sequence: TGTGCCAGCAGCTCGGGAGCGATGAAGACGTTGAATGAGCAGTTCTTC. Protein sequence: CASSSGAMKTLNEQFF.